This record concerns one T cell receptor (beta chain) sequence. This entry belongs to a study of blood T cell repertoires in COVID-19. Background on the study: T cells, B-cell-depleted T cells, or PBMCs provided the cDNA or gDNA that served as material.

Individuals drawn from 24 US areas were roughly 18 to 89 years old. Produced via immunoSEQ multiplex PCR; TCRdb's table is partial and in-frame only. The sample lists about 200,000 clones, about 80% occurring once. This sequence was found in a man aged 40-50 years who had recovered from COVID-19. The material sequenced was PBMCs or T cells enriched from blood (not recorded which).

The chain's CDR3 is CASSEDSGTGLRGYTF. The DNA of the CDR3 is TGTGCCAGCAGTGAGGACTCCGGGACAGGGTTGCGCGGCTACACCTTC. This chain connects TRBV6-1 to TRBJ1-2; TRBD1 aligns across 9 bases. Germline CDR1 and CDR2: MNHNS and SASEGT. CDR3 size: 16 residues. The V gene end was trimmed by 3 bases and the J gene end by 8 bases; junction bases not matched to a gene: 13.